The 21 T cell receptor beta chains below all came from one sample that was sequenced in a study of cytomegalovirus exposure and HLA in healthy donors. Researchers ran the PCR with 60 Vbeta and 13 Jbeta primers. This table comes from immunoSEQ multiplex PCR, and its TCRdb copy is limited to in-frame clones, with some not included. The data contain 60,000 to 75,000 clones, approximately 80% of them singletons. Sequenced: PBMCs. The receptor set was obtained from a man between 18 and 35 years old in good health and CMV-seropositive.

V is TRBV6-4 and J is TRBJ2-1, with 7 bases aligning to TRBD2. V shed 0 bases, J shed 6 bases, and the junction held 8 bases outside the gene matches. The CDR3 has 16 amino acids. CDR1 MRHNA and CDR2 SNTAGT come from the germline V gene. CDR3 sequence: CASSDSAGEGSNEQFF. The CDR3 DNA follows: TGTGCCAGCAGTGACTCGGCCGGGGAGGGTTCCAATGAGCAGTTCTTC.

This chain joins TRBV19 and TRBJ1-2; 9 positions match TRBD1. J was trimmed by 8 bases and V by 7 bases; bases with no gene match: 8. There are 13 residues in the CDR3. CDR1 and CDR2 (germline): LNHDA, SQIVND (reference sequence). The CDR3 DNA sequence: TGTGCCAGTACCAGGGACAGGGAAGGCGGCTACACCTTC. As protein: CASTRDREGGYTF.

The chain employs TRBV5-6 and TRBJ1-4; a weak D match, TRBD1 (5 bases). Trimming shortened V by 4 bases and J by 3 bases, and 16 bases separated the two germline ends. CDR1 and CDR2 (germline): SGHDT, YYEEEE. The length of the CDR3 is 16 residues. In DNA, the CDR3 is TGTGCCAGCAGCCTCTCCCGACAGTTGCCTAATGAAAAACTGTTTTTT. This gives the protein CASSLSRQLPNEKLFF.

This chain connects TRBV7-8 to TRBJ2-5, with D maybe TRBD2 (6 bases). Germline CDR1 is SGHVS and CDR2 is FQNEAQ. Trimming pared 0 bases from V and 5 bases from J, leaving 13 bases between. The length of the CDR3 is 15 residues. CDR3 amino acids: CASSLAGLSRETQYF. The DNA for the CDR3 is TGTGCCAGCAGCTTAGCGGGACTCAGCCGGGAGACCCAGTACTTC.

The V gene is TRBV6-5, the J gene TRBJ2-6, with a tentative D call TRBD2 (5 bases). V lost 6 bases to trimming and J lost 3 bases, with 12 bases between them. The germline gives CDR1 MNHEY, CDR2 SVGAGI. The CDR3 runs to 15 residues. CDR3 residues: CASSPGDRGANVLTF. Here the CDR3 DNA reads TGTGCCAGCAGCCCCGGGGATCGTGGGGCCAACGTCCTGACTTTC.

This chain uses TRBV29-1 with TRBJ2-5, with D perhaps matching TRBD1 (5 bases). Germline assignment: CDR1 SQVTM and CDR2 ANQGSEA. V lost 4 bases, J lost 5 bases, and 8 bases lay in between. This CDR3 has 11 amino acids. CDR3 DNA: TGCAGCGTTGCTCCAGGGGAGACCCAGTACTTC. It codes for CSVAPGETQYF.

J is TRBJ1-4 and V is TRBV25-1; TRBD1 matches at 11 bases. CDR1 MGHDK and CDR2 SYGVNS come from the germline V gene. The CDR3 extends over 16 amino acids. V dropped 2 bases and J dropped 12; count of bases not matched to a gene: 11. CDR3 protein: CASSEAGTGGNGELFF. The CDR3 DNA reads TGTGCCAGCAGTGAAGCCGGGACAGGGGGTAACGGTGAACTGTTTTTT.

This chain links TRBV7-2 with TRBJ2-3, with 8 bases fitting TRBD1. J lost 5 bases, V lost 1 base, and 5 bases had no gene match. The germline V gene encodes CDR1 SGHTA and CDR2 FQGNSA. This CDR3 has 15 amino acids. CDR3 DNA sequence: TGTGCCAGCAGCTTAGAGGACAGGGAGGTAGATACGCAGTATTTT. Protein sequence: CASSLEDREVDTQYF.

This rearrangement joins TRBV25-1 to TRBJ1-1; D gene ambiguous. This CDR3 contains 14 residues. V dropped 3 bases and J dropped 5 bases, with 13 bases sitting between them. Germline loops: CDR1 MGHDK, CDR2 SYGVNS. Here the CDR3 reads CASSDSGPSTEAFF. DNA of the CDR3: TGTGCCAGCAGTGACAGCGGACCGTCGACTGAAGCTTTCTTT.

Only one count was recorded for this clone. This chain uses TRBV28 with TRBJ1-4, with 10 nucleotides matching TRBD1. Germline CDR1 and CDR2: MDHEN and SYDVKM. With 4 bases clipped from V and 7 bases from J, the junction kept 6 bases outside the gene matches. This CDR3 comprises 15 residues. The CDR3 reads CASSSRQGASEKLFF. CDR3 nucleotides: TGTGCCAGCAGTTCGCGACAGGGGGCTTCTGAAAAACTGTTTTTT.

V and J are TRBV18 and TRBJ1-1; 7 nucleotides line up with TRBD1. The trim removed 5 bases at V and 2 bases at J, leaving 11 bases unmatched. CDR3 length: 16 amino acids. Germline CDR1 and CDR2: KGHSH and LQKENI. The CDR3: CASSSALGTANTEAFF. The CDR3 bases are TGTGCCAGCTCATCTGCCTTGGGGACAGCAAACACTGAAGCTTTCTTT.

The V call is TRBV7-7, the J call TRBJ2-5, with 10 bases identical to TRBD2. The CDR3 has 16 residues. Trimming cost V 4 bases and J 7 bases; bases outside gene matches: 12. CDR1 and CDR2 from the germline V gene are SSHAT and FNYEAQ (reference sequence). CDR3 protein: CASSSSGTSESGTQYF. CDR3 DNA: TGTGCCAGCAGCTCGTCCGGGACTAGCGAATCGGGGACCCAGTACTTC.

V and J are TRBV28 and TRBJ1-2; TRBD1 might be the D (6 bases). Trimming shortened V by 6 bases and J by 5 bases, and 13 bases separated the two germline ends. This CDR3 contains 13 residues. From germline, CDR1 is MDHEN and CDR2 SYDVKM. CDR3 sequence reads: CASSRWTEYGYTF. The CDR3 DNA reads TGTGCCAGCAGCCGATGGACAGAGTATGGCTACACCTTC.

The chain combines TRBV10-2 with TRBJ1-2; 8 bases match TRBD1. The germline V gene encodes CDR1 WSHSY and CDR2 SAAADI. The CDR3 has 14 amino acids. Losses at the gene ends were 3 bases for V and 4 bases for J; bases not matched to a gene: 4. CDR3 loop: CASSEDRGGYGYTF. CDR3 in DNA: TGCGCCAGCAGTGAAGACAGGGGAGGCTATGGCTACACCTTC.

This sequence joins TRBV4-1 and TRBJ2-7; D is perhaps TRBD1 (5 bases). Germline assignment: CDR1 MGHRA and CDR2 YSYEKL. The CDR3 is 15 residues long. Trimming left V 4 bases short and J 8 bases short, with 21 bases between. DNA for the CDR3: TGCGCCAGCAGCCCGTGGACAAGTTTGTTTTGGAAGCAGTACTTC. Protein sequence: CASSPWTSLFWKQYF.

V usage is TRBV2 and J usage is TRBJ1-2; D is ambiguous. CDR1 is SNHLY and CDR2 is FYNNEI in the germline V gene. The CDR3 runs 14 residues. The V end was cut by 6 bases, the J end by 0 bases, with 11 bases between. The chain's CDR3 is CASREGRSNYGYTF. Written as DNA, the CDR3 is TGTGCCAGCAGGGAGGGCAGATCTAACTATGGCTACACCTTC.

This clone has a handful of counts. V gene TRBV5-4 combines with J gene TRBJ2-7; tentatively, D is TRBD1 (6 bases). Trimming stripped 5 bases from V and 3 bases from J, with 12 bases between. Germline CDR1 and CDR2: SGHNT and YYREEE (reference sequence). This CDR3 region has 13 residues. The CDR3 DNA follows: TGTGCCAGCAGTCCAGGACAGTTCTACGAGCAGTACTTC. Translating gives CASSPGQFYEQYF.

Written as DNA, the CDR3 is TGTGCCAGCAGCTTCTTCCCCCAGGGGAATTTATTAAACGAGCAGTACTTC. Protein sequence: CASSFFPQGNLLNEQYF. The V gene is TRBV11-2, the J gene TRBJ2-7; D may be TRBD1 (6 bases). Germline CDR1 is SGHAT and CDR2 is FQNNGV. Between the trimmed V and J ends, which lost 3 bases and 5 bases, there was a span of 23 bases. The CDR3 is 17 amino acids.

The chain joins TRBV29-1 to TRBJ1-2; 7 bases match TRBD1. Germline CDR1 reads SQVTM; CDR2 reads ANQGSEA. The CDR3 sequence is 15 residues long. V trimming: 7 bases; J trimming: 7 bases; junction bases outside the gene matches: 18. CDR3 in DNA: TGCAGCGCCGACCGGGACAGCGAGGGATTGAGTGGCTACACCTTC. This translates into CSADRDSEGLSGYTF.

The CDR3 region has the DNA TGTGCCAGCAGTTCCGGGCACGCGGGGGTCTATGGCTACACCTTC. Protein sequence: CASSSGHAGVYGYTF. The V and J genes are TRBV27 and TRBJ1-2; the D gene is possibly TRBD1 (5 bases). This CDR3 has 15 residues. Germline V gene data show CDR1 as MNHEY and CDR2 as SMNVEV (reference sequence). The V and J ends lost 4 bases and 4 bases respectively, with 16 bases between them.

The DNA for the CDR3 is TGTGCCAGCAGCCGGGGAGGGCCCACAGATACGCAGTATTTT. Its protein is CASSRGGPTDTQYF. J is TRBJ2-3 and V is TRBV25-1; TRBD2 agrees at 7 bases. This CDR3 region has 14 residues. V gave up 6 bases and J gave up 2 bases; unmatched junction bases: 5. From germline, CDR1 is MGHDK and CDR2 SYGVNS.